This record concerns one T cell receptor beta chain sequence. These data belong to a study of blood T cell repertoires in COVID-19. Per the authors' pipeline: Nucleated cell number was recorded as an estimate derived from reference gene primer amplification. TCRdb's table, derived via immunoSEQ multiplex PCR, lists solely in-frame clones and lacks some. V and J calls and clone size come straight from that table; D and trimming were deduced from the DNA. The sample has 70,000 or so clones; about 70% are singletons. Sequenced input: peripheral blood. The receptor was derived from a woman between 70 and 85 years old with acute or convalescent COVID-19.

The DNA of the CDR3 is TGTGCCAGCAGCTTAGATGGTTCAGGGGACTATGGCTACACCTTC. This gives the protein CASSLDGSGDYGYTF. The chain uses TRBV7-2 and TRBJ1-2, with a possible D match to TRBD1 (6 bases). With 1 base removed from V and 3 bases from J, the gap between germline ends came to 12 bases. The CDR3 is made up of 15 amino acids. Germline-derived CDR1 and CDR2 are SGHTA and FQGNSA.